This T cell receptor beta chain was recorded in a study of tumor-infiltrating lymphocytes in primary liver carcinoma. Study-wide results and limits: The study found a significantly higher top-250-clone fraction in tumors than in blood (p = 0.039).

RNA and DNA were co-extracted from about 19-30 mg of unsorted bulk tissue. CDR3 length: 17 amino acids. Germline V gene lookup returns CDR1 MNHNS and CDR2 SASEGT. Total RNA amounting to 500 ng was the source from which TCR beta cDNA was made with a constant-region primer. Three nested multiplex PCR rounds of slightly modified ARM-PCR generated TCR beta libraries. TRBV1-TRBV30 forward and Cbeta reverse primers drove the first two approximately 11-cycle rounds. TCRdb re-called the multiplex PCR reads with MiXCR, one entry per CDR3 protein. Here the sample spans approximately 64,000 distinct CDR3 sequences, roughly 70% being singletons. Comments on this clonotype: As yet, its antigen is unknown.

This chain joins TRBV6-1 and TRBJ2-7; tentatively, D is TRBD2 (6 bases). The sequencing input was liver tumor tissue from sampling region 4. Subset indicated: tumor region T4, right-lateral pole. This receptor was taken from a man in his forties or fifties with primary liver carcinoma and hepatitis B virus infection. The CDR3 bases are TGTACTAGCAGTGATTGGGTAAGCCCCCACCACGAGGGCGAGCAGTACTTC. As protein: CTSSDWVSPHHEGEQYF.